The 23 T cell receptor beta chains in this list originate from one sample, sequenced in a study of beta chain features in type 1 diabetes. Findings and caveats of the study: Moderate yet significant TCRB CDR3 shortening was seen in Type 1 diabetes patients in all four CD4+ subsets.

These receptors have no identified antigens. Expressed TCRB transcripts were sequenced because the isolated RNA had all been reverse transcribed beforehand. TCRdb keeps only in-frame clones here, not all; method: immunoSEQ multiplex PCR. The table shows about 140,000 clones, with less than 15% occurring only once. Sequenced sample: central memory CD4+ T cells from blood. These receptors were obtained from a young man with type 1 diabetes.

This clone was seen just once. This chain uses TRBV7-6 with TRBJ1-1; 7 bases agree with TRBD1. V shed 6 bases and J 1 base; nucleotides not matched to a gene: 8. CDR3 length: 15 residues. The germline gives CDR1 SGHVS, CDR2 FNYEAQ. The CDR3 coding sequence is TGTGCCAGCAGTTCTACCGGGACAGAGAACACTGAAGCTTTCTTT. Translation: CASSSTGTENTEAFF.

V usage is TRBV7-8 and J usage is TRBJ1-5; no reliable D call. The CDR3 is 15 residues long. The germline gives CDR1 SGHVS, CDR2 FQNEAQ. Trimming removed 5 bases at V and 2 bases at J, with 13 bases between. CDR3 coding DNA: TGTGCCAGCAGCCAAGCCTCCGGGGGCAATCAGCCCCAGCATTTT. This gives the protein CASSQASGGNQPQHF.

This clone was seen a handful of times. This chain connects TRBV4-2 to TRBJ2-3; TRBD2 matches at 11 bases. With V trimmed by 1 base and J by 5 bases, 14 bases remained unmatched. CDR3 length: 19 residues. Germline loops: CDR1 LGHNA, CDR2 YNFKEQ. The CDR3 region is CASSQGSASGGRVQDTQYF. DNA for the CDR3: TGTGCCAGCAGCCAAGGCTCGGCTAGCGGGGGGCGGGTCCAAGATACGCAGTATTTT.

This rearrangement joins TRBV11-2 to TRBJ1-2; D not certain. Trimming shortened V by 1 base and J by 3 bases, and 12 bases separated the two germline ends. The CDR3 totals 15 residues. The germline V gene encodes CDR1 SGHAT and CDR2 FQNNGV. The chain's CDR3 is CASSLGWARDYGYTF. The CDR3 bases are TGTGCCAGCAGCTTAGGGTGGGCTCGGGACTATGGCTACACCTTC.

This clone has just a few counts. The chain recombines TRBV19 with TRBJ2-3, with 7 positions matching TRBD1. The CDR3 has 14 amino acids. Germline lookup yields CDR1 LNHDA and CDR2 SQIVND (reference sequence). V lost 5 bases to trimming and J lost 1 base; unmatched junction nucleotides: 3. The CDR3 DNA reads TGTGCCAGTAGTCCCGGGACAGGCACAGATACGCAGTATTTT. Its protein is CASSPGTGTDTQYF.

The chain links TRBV10-3 to TRBJ1-2, with D uncertain. Deletions cut 0 bases from V and 7 bases from J, with 6 bases between. This CDR3 is built from 12 residues. Germline loops: CDR1 ENHRY, CDR2 SYGVKD. The CDR3 DNA is TGTGCCATCAGTGAGTCGGAGGGTGGCTACACCTTC. It is translated as CAISESEGGYTF.

This clone was found many times. V and J are TRBV30 and TRBJ2-7; perhaps TRBD2 as D (6 bases). Trimming removed 5 bases from V and 7 bases from J, with 9 bases in between. The CDR3 spans 10 residues. Germline V gene sequence: CDR1 GTSNPN, CDR2 SVGIG (reference sequence). The CDR3 coding sequence is TGTGCCTGGGGGACTTTTGAGCAGTACTTC. It codes for CAWGTFEQYF.

This clone was found many times. The V and J genes are TRBV7-2 and TRBJ2-1; no clear D gene. Looked up from germline, CDR1 is SGHTA and CDR2 is FQGNSA. V gave up 3 bases and J gave up 6 bases, with 18 bases separating them. The CDR3 spans 16 residues. The CDR3 nucleotides are TGTGCCAGCAGCTTGCTAGGTATTACCCTGGGCAATGAGCAGTTCTTC. Translating it yields CASSLLGITLGNEQFF.

This clone showed up just a few times. The chain couples TRBV16 to TRBJ2-7; 12 nucleotides line up with TRBD1. Per the germline V gene, CDR1 is KGHSY and CDR2 is FQNENV. CDR3 length: 15 residues. The trim removed 2 bases at V and 4 bases at J, leaving 3 bases unmatched. This CDR3 reads CASSQMGQGAYEQYF. The CDR3 DNA follows: TGTGCCAGCAGCCAAATGGGACAGGGGGCTTACGAGCAGTACTTC.

This clone has more than one count but fewer than ten. V and J are TRBV18 and TRBJ1-5; D uncertain. Germline-derived CDR1 and CDR2 are KGHSH and LQKENI. The CDR3 contains 15 residues. With 3 bases removed from V and 0 bases from J, the gap between germline ends came to 9 bases. CDR3 sequence (DNA): TGTGCCAGCTCACCGGCGGATCTTAGCAATCAGCCCCAGCATTTT. The encoded protein is CASSPADLSNQPQHF.

The chain joins TRBV30 to TRBJ1-5; weak D call: TRBD1 (5 bases). The CDR3 length is 14 residues. Germline CDR1 GTSNPN, CDR2 SVGIG (reference sequence). V lost 6 bases and J 7 bases, leaving 19 bases between the germline ends. The CDR3 coding sequence is TGTGCCTGCCGCCACGGGGGGGTTAAACAGCCCCAGCATTTT. It translates to CACRHGGVKQPQHF.

This clone was found a few times. The chain couples TRBV25-1 to TRBJ1-2; 8 bases agree with TRBD1. This CDR3 has 14 amino acids. V shed 1 base, J shed 6 bases, and the junction held 4 bases outside the gene matches. Germline CDR1 is MGHDK and CDR2 is SYGVNS. The CDR3 DNA is TGTGCCAGCAGTGAATGGTGGACAGGGAATGGCTACACCTTC. Encoded protein: CASSEWWTGNGYTF.

In its sample, this clone was seen a few times. This chain joins TRBV19 and TRBJ2-3, with 9 bases identical to TRBD2. The ends lost 5 bases at V and 4 bases at J; junction bases unmatched: 1. Germline values: CDR1 LNHDA, CDR2 SQIVND (reference sequence). The CDR3 loop spans 13 amino acids. This chain's CDR3 is CASSSSGADTQYF. CDR3 nucleotide sequence: TGTGCCAGTAGTTCTAGCGGGGCAGATACGCAGTATTTT.

The chain combines TRBV18 with TRBJ2-7, with TRBD1 identical over 7 bases. The CDR3 consists of 15 residues. Germline CDR1 reads KGHSH; CDR2 reads LQKENI. J gave up 2 bases and V 3 bases, and 7 bases lay outside the gene matches. In nucleotides, the CDR3 is TGTGCCAGCTCACCTCGGACAGGCGATCCCTACGAGCAGTACTTC. This encodes CASSPRTGDPYEQYF. Combining the CDR3 with reference TRBV18 and TRBJ2-7 gives the whole variable domain NAGVMQNPRHLVRRRGQEARLRCSPMKGHSHVYWYRQLPEEGLKFMVYLQKENIIDESGMPKERFSAEFPKEGPSILRIQQVVRGDSAAYFCASSPRTGDPYEQYFGPGTRLTVT.

Comment on this clone: The same CDR3 arises from other DNA sequences in this sample as well. The chain recombines TRBV28 with TRBJ1-1; no clear D. V was pared by 1 base and J by 1 base, with 7 bases between. This CDR3 has 14 residues. In germline, CDR1 is MDHEN, CDR2 SYDVKM. The DNA of the CDR3 is TGTGCCAGCAGTTTATCTGGGCCGAACACTGAAGCTTTCTTT. Encoded protein: CASSLSGPNTEAFF.

This clone appeared a few times. The J gene is TRBJ2-4, the V gene TRBV30; the D is unclear. The V gene lost 2 bases and the J gene lost 6 bases, with 8 bases spanning the gap. Per the germline V gene, CDR1 is GTSNPN and CDR2 is SVGIG (reference sequence). The CDR3 has 12 amino acids. The CDR3 here is CAWSPPGNIQYF. As DNA, the CDR3 is TGTGCCTGGAGTCCCCCGGGAAACATTCAGTACTTC.

This clone was seen repeatedly, ten times or more. The chain joins TRBV30 to TRBJ1-2; no definite D call. The CDR3 loop spans 12 amino acids. V lost 0 bases, J lost 6 bases, and 8 bases lay in between. Germline loops: CDR1 GTSNPN, CDR2 SVGIG (reference sequence). In DNA, the CDR3 is TGTGCCTGGAGTGTAGGCAGTCATGGCTACACCTTC. Translated, it gives CAWSVGSHGYTF.

This clone was recorded a few times. V and J are TRBV5-4 and TRBJ2-7, with TRBD2 identical over 9 bases. The CDR3 length is 14 residues. V dropped 0 bases and J dropped 7; count of bases not matched to a gene: 5. Germline V gene lookup returns CDR1 SGHNT and CDR2 YYREEE (reference sequence). CDR3 protein: CASSLEGTSREQYF. CDR3 DNA sequence: TGTGCCAGCAGCTTGGAAGGGACTAGCCGGGAGCAGTACTTC.

This clone appeared a few times. The rearrangement links TRBV20-1 to TRBJ2-1; D gene uncertain. Trimming took 3 bases from V and 6 from J, leaving 6 bases between them. The germline gives CDR1 DFQATT, CDR2 SNEGSKA (reference sequence). The CDR3 runs to 11 residues. This CDR3 is CSARATNEQFF. The CDR3 DNA sequence: TGCAGTGCTAGGGCCACCAATGAGCAGTTCTTC.

The gene calls are TRBV28 and TRBJ2-5; 10 bases are shared with TRBD2. Germline CDR1 reads MDHEN; CDR2 reads SYDVKM. Trimming cost V 3 bases and J 3 bases; bases outside gene matches: 4. The CDR3 contains 15 residues. DNA for the CDR3: TGTGCCAGCAGTTTGGACCTAGCGGGGGAAGAGACCCAGTACTTC. Its translation: CASSLDLAGEETQYF.

The table lists this clone with many counts. This CDR3 is CASIRDLRNTGELFF. The CDR3 DNA reads TGTGCCAGCATCAGGGACCTCAGAAACACCGGGGAGCTGTTTTTT. V is TRBV5-5 and J is TRBJ2-2; either TRBD1 or TRBD2 may supply D (5 bases each). The CDR3 totals 15 residues. Trimming took 6 bases from V and 2 from J, leaving 14 bases between them. The germline V gene has CDR1 SGHKS and CDR2 YYEKEE (reference sequence). Combining the CDR3 with reference TRBV5-5 and TRBJ2-2 gives the whole variable domain DAGVTQSPTHLIKTRGQQVTLRCSPISGHKSVSWYQQVLGQGPQFIFQYYEKEERGRGNFPDRFSARQFPNYSSELNVNALLLGDSALYLCASIRDLRNTGELFFGEGSRLTVL.

This clone was detected a few times. This chain connects TRBV28 to TRBJ1-2; no firm D call. Germline V CDR1 and CDR2: MDHEN, SYDVKM. This CDR3 spans 13 amino acids. The CDR3 nucleotides read TGTGCAGCCCTTCTTGTGGGGAACTATGGCTACACCTTC. Encoded protein: CAALLVGNYGYTF.

The V and J genes are TRBV6-5 and TRBJ2-1; 8 nucleotides line up with TRBD1. The CDR3 is 15 amino acids. V lost 5 bases, J lost 6 bases, and 9 bases stayed unmatched. The germline V gene encodes CDR1 MNHEY and CDR2 SVGAGI. DNA of the CDR3: TGTGCCAGCAGTCGAGCAGGGGGCGGGTCCAATGAGCAGTTCTTC. Protein sequence: CASSRAGGGSNEQFF.